This T cell receptor beta chain originates from a study of spatial heterogeneity in lung cancer. This CDR3 has 15 amino acids. Germline V lookup: CDR1 MNHNY, CDR2 SVGAGI (reference sequence). V lost 6 bases to trimming and J lost 1 base, with 14 bases between them. This clonotype was observed many times. Stated time point: sample taken at primary tumor resection. Unsorted tumor, nontumor lung tissue or cryopreserved PBMC supplied the whole RNA. All TCR cDNA molecules were individually tagged with a unique molecular identifier. MiXCR was run by TCRdb on the 5' RACE reads, yielding one entry per CDR3 protein. The sample consists of approximately 11,000 distinct CDR3 sequences, about 6% of them appearing once.

This receptor was taken from a male donor with early-stage non-small cell lung cancer. The sequences come from normal lung tissue next to the tumor, collected at surgery. This chain connects TRBV6-6 to TRBJ2-3, with D possibly being TRBD1 or TRBD2 (5 bases each). The CDR3 loop reads CASRNQGVGTDTQYF. The CDR3 DNA is TGTGCCAGCAGAAACCAGGGAGTCGGCACAGATACGCAGTATTTT.